This TCR beta chain was retrieved from a study of blood T cell repertoires in COVID-19. Study-level background: PBMCs, B-cell-depleted T cells, or T cells provided the cDNA or gDNA that made up the material.

Trimming took 2 bases from V and 3 from J; bases not matched to a gene: 5. The germline V gene encodes CDR1 SGHVS and CDR2 FNYEAQ. The CDR3 extends over 16 amino acids. Authors' analysis steps: Reference gene primer amplification gave estimated nucleated cell counts. TCRdb's table, derived via immunoSEQ multiplex PCR, lists solely in-frame clones and lacks some. V and J calls and clone size are as listed in that table; D and trimming were resolved from the DNA. The data contain around 270,000 clones, around 87% of them singletons. The sequenced sample was peripheral blood. The receptor's source is a woman in her fifties or sixties with acute or convalescent COVID-19. The chain is built from TRBV7-6 and TRBJ2-7, with TRBD2 identical over 12 bases. The CDR3 here is CASSLLAGGDRYEQYF. In nucleotides, the CDR3 is TGTGCCAGCAGCTTACTAGCGGGAGGGGACCGCTACGAGCAGTACTTC.